This entry describes one TCR beta chain. Its target is not known. Donors, healthy HIV-negative adults, lacked recent acute infections or vaccinations. The record originates from a study of shared clonotypes between healthy human individuals. Study-level results: Clonotypes not shared had lower generation probabilities than those common to all four donors. Generally, naive subsets (rather than memory subsets) showed larger estimated richness. The authors expected sequencing depth to affect clonotype sharing among donors.

Clones were read by immunoSEQ multiplex PCR, and TCRdb kept only the in-frame ones, dropping some. The profile covers just over 2,000,000 clones, with about 95% appearing a single time and around 0.13% taken by the ten largest. Trimming took off 0 bases at V and 5 bases at J, with 10 bases between the two ends. CDR3 length: 15 amino acids. CDR1 is MNHEY, CDR2 SMNVEV, per germline (reference sequence). The chain employs TRBV27 and TRBJ1-4, with TRBD1 as a possible D gene (5 bases). The sample taken for sequencing was naive CD4+ T cells sorted from blood. Subset: CD45RA+ positively selected. This receptor was obtained from a man younger than 35 in good health. In DNA, the CDR3 is TGTGCCAGCAGTTTATCCGGGACGGAGAATGAAAAACTGTTTTTT. Translation gives CASSLSGTENEKLFF.